The clone carrying this T cell receptor beta chain was counted between two and nine times. Its cognate antigen is unknown. This record comes from a study of graft-versus-host responses after intestinal transplantation. Study conclusions and caveats: GvH clones were identified in recipient marrow, with some first appearing in ileum or blood.

The V segment lost 5 bases and the J segment 14 bases; nucleotides outside the gene matches: 11. Per the germline V gene, CDR1 is SGHVS and CDR2 is FNYEAQ. The CDR3 extends over 13 amino acids. Some clones are missing from TCRdb's copy, which holds only in-frame ones; the method was immunoSEQ multiplex PCR. The table has more than 65,000 clones, over 70% seen once. The V gene is TRBV7-6, the J gene TRBJ2-3, with 9 bases matching TRBD1. Sequenced here: unstimulated CD4+ T cells sorted from spleen or lymph node cells, sampled before transplant. This TCR derives from a human donor who was the organ donor for an intestinal transplant. The CDR3 region is CASSPAPTGGPYF. The DNA for the CDR3 is TGTGCCAGCAGCCCAGCCCCTACAGGGGGCCCGTATTTT.